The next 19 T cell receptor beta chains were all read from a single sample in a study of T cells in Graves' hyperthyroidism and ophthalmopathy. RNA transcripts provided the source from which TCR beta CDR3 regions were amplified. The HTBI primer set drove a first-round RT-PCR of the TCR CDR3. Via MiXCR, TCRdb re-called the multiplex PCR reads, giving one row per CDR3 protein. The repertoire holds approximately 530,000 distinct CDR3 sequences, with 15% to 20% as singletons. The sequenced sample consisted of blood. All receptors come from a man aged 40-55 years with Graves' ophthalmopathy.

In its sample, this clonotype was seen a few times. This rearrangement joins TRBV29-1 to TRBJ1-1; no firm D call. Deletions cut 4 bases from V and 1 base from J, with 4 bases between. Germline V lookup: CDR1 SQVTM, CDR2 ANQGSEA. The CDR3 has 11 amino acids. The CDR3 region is CSVVSNTEAFF. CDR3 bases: TGCAGCGTTGTTTCGAACACTGAAGCTTTCTTT. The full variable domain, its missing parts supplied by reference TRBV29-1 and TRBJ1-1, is SAVISQKPSRDICQRGTSLTIQCQVDSQVTMMFWYRQQPGQSLTLIATANQGSEATYESGFVIDKFPISRPNLTFSTLTVSNMSPEDSSIYLCSVVSNTEAFFGQGTRLTVV.

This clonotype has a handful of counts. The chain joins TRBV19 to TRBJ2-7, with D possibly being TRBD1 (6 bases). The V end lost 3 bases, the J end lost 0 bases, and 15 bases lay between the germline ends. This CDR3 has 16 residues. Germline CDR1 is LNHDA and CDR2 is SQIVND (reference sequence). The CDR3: CASSMMAGDPSYEQYF. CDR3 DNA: TGTGCCAGTAGTATGATGGCAGGGGACCCCTCCTACGAGCAGTACTTC.

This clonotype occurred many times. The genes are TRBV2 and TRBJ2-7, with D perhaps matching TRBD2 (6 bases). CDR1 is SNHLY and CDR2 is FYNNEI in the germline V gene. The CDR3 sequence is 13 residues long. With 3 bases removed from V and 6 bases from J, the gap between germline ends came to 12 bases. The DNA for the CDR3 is TGTGCCAGCAGTGATTGGGGGGACTTCGAGCAGTACTTC. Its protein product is CASSDWGDFEQYF.

CDR3: CSARDLDLKWSTDTQYF. The DNA of the CDR3 is TGCAGTGCTAGAGATTTGGACCTCAAGTGGAGCACAGATACGCAGTATTTT. V is TRBV20-1 and J is TRBJ2-3; D ambiguous. The CDR3 totals 17 residues. Trimming pared 0 bases from V and 0 bases from J, leaving 16 bases between. The germline CDR1 and CDR2 sequences are DFQATT and SNEGSKA (reference sequence).

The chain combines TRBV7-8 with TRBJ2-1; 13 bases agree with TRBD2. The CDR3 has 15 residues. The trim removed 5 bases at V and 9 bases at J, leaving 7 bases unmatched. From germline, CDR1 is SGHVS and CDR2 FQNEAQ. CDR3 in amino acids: CASSKRLAGGLEQFF. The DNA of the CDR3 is TGTGCCAGCAGCAAAAGACTAGCGGGAGGTCTTGAGCAGTTCTTC.

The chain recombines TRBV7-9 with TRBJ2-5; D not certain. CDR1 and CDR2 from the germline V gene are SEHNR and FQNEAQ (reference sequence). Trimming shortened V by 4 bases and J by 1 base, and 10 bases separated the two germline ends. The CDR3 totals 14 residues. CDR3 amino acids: CASSSSASQETQYF. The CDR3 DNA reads TGTGCCAGCAGCTCCTCGGCGTCCCAAGAGACCCAGTACTTC.

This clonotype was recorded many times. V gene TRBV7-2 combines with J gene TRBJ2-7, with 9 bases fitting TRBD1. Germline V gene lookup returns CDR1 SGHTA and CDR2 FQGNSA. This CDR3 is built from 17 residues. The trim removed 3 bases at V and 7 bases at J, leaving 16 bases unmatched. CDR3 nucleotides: TGTGCCAGCAGCTTGGGGCTAGGGACAGGGCAGGTGGGGGAGCAGTACTTC. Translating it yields CASSLGLGTGQVGEQYF. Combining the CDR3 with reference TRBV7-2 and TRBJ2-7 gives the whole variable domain GAGVSQSPSNKVTEKGKDVELRCDPISGHTALYWYRQSLGQGLEFLIYFQGNSAPDKSGLPSDRFSAERTGGSVSTLTIQRTQQEDSAVYLCASSLGLGTGQVGEQYFGPGTRLTVT.

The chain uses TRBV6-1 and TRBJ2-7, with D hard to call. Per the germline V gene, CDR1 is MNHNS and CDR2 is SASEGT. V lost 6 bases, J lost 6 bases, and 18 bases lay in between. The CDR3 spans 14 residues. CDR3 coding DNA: TGTGCCAGCAGCTTTAGGTTCCGGGTTCCCGAGCAGTACTTC. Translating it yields CASSFRFRVPEQYF.

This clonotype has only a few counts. The CDR3 DNA follows: TGTGCCAGTAGCCTGAATCTAGCGGGGCTCGGGGGCAATGAGCAGTTCTTC. Protein sequence: CASSLNLAGLGGNEQFF. The V and J genes are TRBV19 and TRBJ2-1; 9 nucleotides align to TRBD2. The CDR3 is 17 residues long. Germline values: CDR1 LNHDA, CDR2 SQIVND (reference sequence). V dropped 6 bases and J dropped 6; count of bases not matched to a gene: 15.

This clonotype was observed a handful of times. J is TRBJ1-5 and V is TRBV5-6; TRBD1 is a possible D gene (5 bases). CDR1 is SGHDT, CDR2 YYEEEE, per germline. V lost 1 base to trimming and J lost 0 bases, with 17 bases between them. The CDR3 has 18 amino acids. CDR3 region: CASSLRQQYPYSNQPQHF. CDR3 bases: TGTGCCAGCAGCTTGAGACAGCAATACCCTTATAGCAATCAGCCCCAGCATTTT. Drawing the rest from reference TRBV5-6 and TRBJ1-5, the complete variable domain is DAGVTQSPTHLIKTRGQQVTLRCSPKSGHDTVSWYQQALGQGPQFIFQYYEEEERQRGNFPDRFSGHQFPNYSSELNVNALLLGDSALYLCASSLRQQYPYSNQPQHFGDGTRLSIL.

The CDR3 spells CASSHRGPGDTQYF. The CDR3 nucleotides are TGCGCCAGCAGCCACAGGGGGCCGGGAGATACGCAGTATTTT. The chain joins TRBV5-1 to TRBJ2-3, with 9 nucleotides matching TRBD1. Germline V gene sequence: CDR1 SGHRS, CDR2 YFSETQ. With 4 bases clipped from V and 5 bases from J, the junction kept 5 bases outside the gene matches. This CDR3 has 14 amino acids. The full variable domain, rest sourced from reference TRBV5-1 and TRBJ2-3, is KAGVTQTPRYLIKTRGQQVTLSCSPISGHRSVSWYQQTPGQGLQFLFEYFSETQRNKGNFPGRFSGRQFSNSRSEMNVSTLELGDSALYLCASSHRGPGDTQYFGPGTRLTVL.

The CDR3 reads CASSPRVGRSPLHF. DNA for the CDR3: TGTGCCAGCAGCCCAAGGGTGGGTAGGTCACCCCTCCACTTT. This chain uses TRBV12-3 or TRBV12-4 with TRBJ1-6, with unresolved D. The length of the CDR3 is 14 residues. V gave up 6 bases and J gave up 10 bases, with 16 bases separating them.

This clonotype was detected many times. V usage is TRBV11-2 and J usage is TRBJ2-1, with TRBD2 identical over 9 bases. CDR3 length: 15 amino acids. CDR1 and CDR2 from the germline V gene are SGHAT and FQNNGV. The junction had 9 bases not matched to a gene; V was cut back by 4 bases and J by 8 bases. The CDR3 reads CASSSAGGIFYEQFF. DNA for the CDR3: TGTGCCAGCAGCTCTGCGGGAGGGATTTTCTATGAGCAGTTCTTC.

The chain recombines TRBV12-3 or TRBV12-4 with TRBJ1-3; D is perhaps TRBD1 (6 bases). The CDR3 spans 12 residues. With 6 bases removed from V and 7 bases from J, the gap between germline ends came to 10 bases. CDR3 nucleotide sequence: TGTGCCAGCAGCACCCAGGGGAACACCATATATTTT. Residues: CASSTQGNTIYF.

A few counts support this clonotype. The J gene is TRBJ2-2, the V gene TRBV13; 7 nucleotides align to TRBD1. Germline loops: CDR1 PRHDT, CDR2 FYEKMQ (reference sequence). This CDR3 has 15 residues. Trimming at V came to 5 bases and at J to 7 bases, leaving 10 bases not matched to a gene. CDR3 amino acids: CASSPPDRVVGELFF. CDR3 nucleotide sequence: TGTGCCAGCAGCCCACCTGACAGGGTGGTCGGGGAGCTGTTTTTT.

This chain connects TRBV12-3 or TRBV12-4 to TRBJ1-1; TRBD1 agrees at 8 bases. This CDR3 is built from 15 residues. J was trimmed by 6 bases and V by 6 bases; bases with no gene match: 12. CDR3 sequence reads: CASSYPRTGKAEAFF. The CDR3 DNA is TGTGCCAGCAGCTACCCACGGACAGGGAAGGCTGAAGCTTTCTTT.

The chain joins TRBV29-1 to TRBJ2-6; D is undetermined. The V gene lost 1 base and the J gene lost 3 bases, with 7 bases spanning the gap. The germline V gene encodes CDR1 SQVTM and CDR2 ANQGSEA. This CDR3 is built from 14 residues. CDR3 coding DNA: TGCAGCGTTGAAGCTCCTAGTGGGGCCAACGTCCTGACTTTC. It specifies CSVEAPSGANVLTF.

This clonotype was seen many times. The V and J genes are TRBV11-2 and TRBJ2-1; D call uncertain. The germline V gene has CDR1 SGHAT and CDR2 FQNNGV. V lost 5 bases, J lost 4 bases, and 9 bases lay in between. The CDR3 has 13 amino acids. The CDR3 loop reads CASSPTDYNEQFF. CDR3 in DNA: TGTGCCAGCAGCCCAACAGATTACAATGAGCAGTTCTTC.

This chain's CDR3 is CSAQQRGGSYNEQFF. The CDR3 nucleotides are TGCAGTGCTCAACAGCGGGGGGGCTCCTACAATGAGCAGTTCTTC. The rearrangement joins TRBV20-1 to TRBJ2-1; 10 bases fit TRBD2. The CDR3 totals 15 residues. Germline V gene data show CDR1 as DFQATT and CDR2 as SNEGSKA (reference sequence). V dropped 5 bases and J dropped 0; count of bases not matched to a gene: 4.